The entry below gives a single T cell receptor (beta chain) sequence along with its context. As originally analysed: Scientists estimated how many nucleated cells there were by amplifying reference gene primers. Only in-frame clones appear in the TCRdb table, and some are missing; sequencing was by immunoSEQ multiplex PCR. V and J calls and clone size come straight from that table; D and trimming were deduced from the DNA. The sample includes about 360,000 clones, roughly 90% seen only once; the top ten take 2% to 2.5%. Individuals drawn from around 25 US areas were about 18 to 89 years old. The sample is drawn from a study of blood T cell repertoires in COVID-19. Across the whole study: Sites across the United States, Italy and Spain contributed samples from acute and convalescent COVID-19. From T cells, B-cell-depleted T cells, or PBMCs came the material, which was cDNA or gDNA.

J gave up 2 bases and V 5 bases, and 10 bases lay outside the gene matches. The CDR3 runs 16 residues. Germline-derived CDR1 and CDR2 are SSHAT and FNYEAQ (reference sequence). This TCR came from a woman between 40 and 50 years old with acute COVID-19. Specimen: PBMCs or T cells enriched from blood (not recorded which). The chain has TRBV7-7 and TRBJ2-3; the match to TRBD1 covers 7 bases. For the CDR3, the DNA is TGTGCCAGCAGCCCCTCGCCGACAGGGACCACAGATACGCAGTATTTT. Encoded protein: CASSPSPTGTTDTQYF.